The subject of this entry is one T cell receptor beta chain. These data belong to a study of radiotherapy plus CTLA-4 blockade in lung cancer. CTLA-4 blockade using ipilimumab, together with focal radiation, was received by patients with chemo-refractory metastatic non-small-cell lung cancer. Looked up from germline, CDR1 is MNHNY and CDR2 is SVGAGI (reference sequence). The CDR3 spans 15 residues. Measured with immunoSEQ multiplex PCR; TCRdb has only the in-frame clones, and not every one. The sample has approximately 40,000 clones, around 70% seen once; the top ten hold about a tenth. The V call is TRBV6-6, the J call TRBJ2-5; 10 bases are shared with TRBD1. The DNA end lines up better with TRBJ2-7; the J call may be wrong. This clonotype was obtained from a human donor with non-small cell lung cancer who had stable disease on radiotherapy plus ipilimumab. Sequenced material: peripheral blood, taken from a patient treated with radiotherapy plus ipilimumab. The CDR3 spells CASTLGGTGAGEQYF. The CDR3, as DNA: TGTGCCAGCACCCTAGGTGGGACAGGGGCAGGCGAGCAGTACTTC.